These 26 T cell receptor beta chains came from one sample sequenced in a study of cytomegalovirus exposure and HLA in healthy donors. Vbeta (60) and Jbeta (13) primers were used in the PCR. Libraries were prepared by immunoSEQ multiplex PCR; TCRdb keeps only in-frame clonotypes and omits some of them. The sample lists roughly 100,000 clones, 75% occurring once. Sequencing was performed on PBMCs. The receptors were sampled from a man aged 35-49 years in good health and CMV-seronegative.

The chain recombines TRBV5-1 with TRBJ2-7; possible D gene TRBD1, 7 bases. CDR1 is SGHRS and CDR2 is YFSETQ in the germline V gene. The V end lost 0 bases, the J end lost 1 base, and 11 bases lay between the germline ends. This CDR3 is 15 amino acids long. CDR3 coding DNA: TGCGCCAGCAGCTTGGAGTCAGGGGGGTCCTACGAGCAGTACTTC. This codes for CASSLESGGSYEQYF.

The chain joins TRBV6-1 to TRBJ1-4; D is possibly TRBD1 (6 bases). The germline gives CDR1 MNHNS, CDR2 SASEGT. This CDR3 is 14 amino acids long. V lost 2 bases and J lost 10, with 14 bases in between. The CDR3 sequence: CASSENRERGKLFF. The CDR3 DNA reads as TGTGCCAGCAGTGAAAACAGGGAAAGGGGAAAACTGTTTTTT.

The chain is built from TRBV6-4 and TRBJ1-5, with 9 bases that match TRBD1. Trimming cost V 2 bases and J 2 bases; bases outside gene matches: 7. This CDR3 contains 17 residues. CDR1 and CDR2 from the germline V gene are MRHNA and SNTAGT. The CDR3 DNA reads as TGTGCCAGCAGTGACACCTACAGGGGGCTGGGCAATCAGCCCCAGCATTTT. It is translated as CASSDTYRGLGNQPQHF.

V gene TRBV4-3 combines with J gene TRBJ2-3, with TRBD2 matching 9 bases. Germline V CDR1 and CDR2: LGHNA, YSLEER. J lost 8 bases, V lost 0 bases, and 3 bases had no gene match. The CDR3 runs to 14 residues. CDR3 nucleotides: TGCGCCAGCAGCCAAGAGACTAGCGGTGGTACGCAGTATTTT. Encoded protein: CASSQETSGGTQYF.

The rearrangement joins TRBV7-6 to TRBJ2-7, with 8 bases identical to TRBD1. CDR3 length: 15 amino acids. Germline V CDR1 and CDR2: SGHVS, FNYEAQ. Trimming cost V 5 bases and J 2 bases; bases outside gene matches: 8. The CDR3 DNA reads as TGTGCCAGCAGCCAAGGGACAGGAATCACCTACGAGCAGTACTTC. The encoded protein is CASSQGTGITYEQYF.

The chain links TRBV28 to TRBJ1-6; D unclear. The ends were cut back, 6 bases at V and 8 bases at J, with 14 bases in the middle. This CDR3 has 14 amino acids. Germline CDR1 is MDHEN and CDR2 is SYDVKM. The CDR3 loop is CASSREADYSPLHF. For the CDR3, the DNA is TGTGCCAGCAGCCGGGAGGCAGACTATTCACCCCTCCACTTT.

This clone was seen only a few times. Other DNA sequences of this sample code for an identical CDR3. The chain combines TRBV5-1 with TRBJ2-1; 8 bases align to TRBD1. Unmatched junction bases numbered 0, after V lost 0 bases and J lost 4 bases. The CDR3 has 14 residues. Per germline, CDR1 SGHRS and CDR2 YFSETQ. The CDR3 loop is CASSLGQGYNEQFF. DNA of the CDR3: TGCGCCAGCAGCTTGGGACAGGGGTACAATGAGCAGTTCTTC. Full variable domain (rest looked up from reference TRBV5-1 and TRBJ2-1): KAGVTQTPRYLIKTRGQQVTLSCSPISGHRSVSWYQQTPGQGLQFLFEYFSETQRNKGNFPGRFSGRQFSNSRSEMNVSTLELGDSALYLCASSLGQGYNEQFFGPGTRLTVL.

This clone was observed a handful of times. The chain links TRBV4-1 to TRBJ2-6; D might be TRBD1 (6 bases). The CDR3 runs to 17 residues. V lost 0 bases and J lost 0, with 9 bases in between. In germline, CDR1 is MGHRA, CDR2 YSYEKL. For the CDR3, the DNA is TGCGCCAGCAGCCAAGATCTGGGGGCCTCTGGGGCCAACGTCCTGACTTTC. Translated, it gives CASSQDLGASGANVLTF.

V usage is TRBV19 and J usage is TRBJ2-6; possibly TRBD1 for D (6 bases). CDR3 length: 14 amino acids. CDR1 and CDR2 from the germline V gene are LNHDA and SQIVND (reference sequence). Trimming took off 10 bases at V and 2 bases at J, with 12 bases between the two ends. The CDR3 nucleotides read TGTGCCACCGGACAGATGCCTGGGGCCAACGTCCTGACTTTC. It is translated as CATGQMPGANVLTF.

The chain joins TRBV28 to TRBJ2-3; D may be TRBD2 (6 bases). Germline values: CDR1 MDHEN, CDR2 SYDVKM. Trimming took 7 bases from V and 6 from J, leaving 11 bases between them. The CDR3 is 12 residues long. This CDR3 reads CASTPGRDTQYF. CDR3 DNA sequence: TGTGCCAGCACCCCGGGGAGGGATACGCAGTATTTT. Combining the CDR3 with reference TRBV28 and TRBJ2-3 gives the whole variable domain DVKVTQSSRYLVKRTGEKVFLECVQDMDHENMFWYRQDPGLGLRLIYFSYDVKMKEKGDIPEGYSVSREKKERFSLILESASTNQTSMYLCASTPGRDTQYFGPGTRLTVL.

As concerns this clone: This sample also contains other DNA sequences that code for the same CDR3. The chain recombines TRBV14 with TRBJ1-1; perhaps TRBD1 as D (6 bases). CDR3 length: 13 residues. Trimming removed 3 bases from V and 1 base from J, with 6 bases in between. The germline gives CDR1 SGHDN, CDR2 FVKESK. CDR3 protein: CASSQGQNTEAFF. The CDR3 DNA follows: TGTGCCAGCAGCCAGGGACAGAACACTGAAGCTTTCTTT.

A few counts support this clone. The V and J genes are TRBV6-1 and TRBJ1-1; D is unclear. The CDR3 contains 13 residues. V lost 7 bases, J lost 1 base, and 10 bases lay in between. Germline V CDR1 and CDR2: MNHNS, SASEGT. The CDR3, as DNA: TGTGCCAGCACAGAGACTGGGAACACTGAAGCTTTCTTT. Translated, it gives CASTETGNTEAFF.

The V call is TRBV7-8, the J call TRBJ2-5; D is uncertain. CDR3 length equals 14 residues. Trimming took off 1 base at V and 5 bases at J, with 11 bases between the two ends. Germline CDR1 is SGHVS and CDR2 is FQNEAQ. CDR3 nucleotides: TGTGCCAGCAGCTTAGTGACTCCTAGTGAGACCCAGTACTTC. This encodes CASSLVTPSETQYF.

In regard to this clone: The junction departs from the called germline gene at one end, perhaps through a read error. This chain uses TRBV2 with TRBJ2-7; D possibly corresponds to TRBD1 (6 bases). The CDR3 is 15 residues long. Per germline, CDR1 SNHLY and CDR2 FYNNEI. The CDR3 sequence: CASSEGASDSYGQYF. The DNA of the CDR3 is TGTGCCAGCAGTGAGGGCGCCTCGGACAGCTACGGGCAGTACTTC.

This clone appeared a few times. V gene TRBV4-1 combines with J gene TRBJ2-1; 14 nucleotides agree with TRBD2. The CDR3 runs to 16 residues. V was pared by 1 base and J by 7 bases, with 3 bases of the junction left unmatched. CDR1 is MGHRA and CDR2 is YSYEKL in the germline V gene. This CDR3 is CASSQGGLAGVNEQFF. The CDR3, as DNA: TGCGCCAGCAGCCAAGGGGGACTAGCGGGAGTAAATGAGCAGTTCTTC.

The chain combines TRBV7-3 with TRBJ2-5, with TRBD2 as a possible D gene (5 bases). Matching the DNA end better, TRBJ2-7 makes the J call doubtful. Germline CDR1 reads SGHTA; CDR2 reads FQGTGA. This CDR3 comprises 13 residues. The CDR3 region has the DNA TGTGCCAGCAGGGAGACGGGGAGCTACGAGCAGTACTTC. It translates to CASRETGSYEQYF.

The chain has TRBV27 and TRBJ2-1; D is possibly TRBD2 (6 bases). The CDR3 totals 14 residues. Deletions cut 6 bases from V and 6 bases from J, with 15 bases between. The germline V gene has CDR1 MNHEY and CDR2 SMNVEV (reference sequence). CDR3 nucleotide sequence: TGTGCCAGCAGGGGGGGACCCCTTCGCAATGAGCAGTTCTTC. This codes for CASRGGPLRNEQFF.

J is TRBJ2-2 and V is TRBV15; 10 bases are shared with TRBD1. After removal of 5 bases from V and 2 bases from J, the junction contained 2 bases not matched to a gene. Germline V gene sequence: CDR1 LNHNV, CDR2 YYDKDF (reference sequence). The CDR3 length is 15 residues. The CDR3 spells CATSGDRGNTGELFF. CDR3 DNA: TGTGCCACCAGCGGGGACAGGGGAAACACCGGGGAGCTGTTTTTT.

This clone was counted between two and nine times. For the CDR3, the DNA is TGCGCCAGCAGCCAAGATCGGGCGGGGGACGAGCAGTACTTC. Translation: CASSQDRAGDEQYF. The V call is TRBV4-3, the J call TRBJ2-7; the match to TRBD2 covers 7 bases. Germline trimming cut 0 bases from V and 5 bases from J; bases unmatched to any gene: 4. Per germline, CDR1 LGHNA and CDR2 YSLEER. This CDR3 spans 14 amino acids.

V gene TRBV27 combines with J gene TRBJ2-6, with 14 bases that match TRBD2. From germline, CDR1 is MNHEY and CDR2 SMNVEV (reference sequence). This CDR3 has 18 residues. V lost 6 bases and J lost 2; bases outside the gene matches: 6. The CDR3 DNA reads TGTGCCAGCAGAGGACTAGCGGGAGGCTTTACTGGGGCCAACGTCCTGACTTTC. It translates to CASRGLAGGFTGANVLTF.

CDR3: CASSEGLNPEQYF. CDR3 DNA: TGTGCCAGCAGTGAGGGCTTGAACCCCGAGCAGTACTTC. The chain recombines TRBV9 with TRBJ2-7; possibly TRBD2 for D (5 bases). Deletions cut 5 bases from V and 6 bases from J, with 15 bases between. The CDR3 runs to 13 residues. The germline gives CDR1 SGDLS, CDR2 YYNGEE.

This chain joins TRBV25-1 and TRBJ1-4; 9 nucleotides line up with TRBD1. V shed 4 bases, J shed 7 bases, and the junction held 4 bases outside the gene matches. This CDR3 spans 14 amino acids. CDR1 MGHDK and CDR2 SYGVNS come from the germline V gene. The CDR3 DNA is TGTGCCAGCAGTGTACAGGGGGCGAGTGAAAAACTGTTTTTT. Translated: CASSVQGASEKLFF. The variable domain in full, with the rest retrieved from reference TRBV25-1 and TRBJ1-4, is EADIYQTPRYLVIGTGKKITLECSQTMGHDKMYWYQQDPGMELHLIHYSYGVNSTEKGDLSSESTVSRIRTEHFPLTLESARPSHTSQYLCASSVQGASEKLFFGSGTQLSVL.

The V gene is TRBV14, the J gene TRBJ1-1; 8 bases agree with TRBD1. CDR3 length: 15 amino acids. Germline V gene data show CDR1 as SGHDN and CDR2 as FVKESK. Germline trimming cut 0 bases from V and 1 base from J; bases unmatched to any gene: 1. The DNA of the CDR3 is TGTGCCAGCAGCCAAGACAGGGGGCGGAACACTGAAGCTTTCTTT. Protein: CASSQDRGRNTEAFF.

This chain connects TRBV5-6 to TRBJ2-4; no firm D call. Germline V gene data show CDR1 as SGHDT and CDR2 as YYEEEE. The CDR3 totals 11 residues. Between the trimmed V and J ends, which lost 2 bases and 11 bases, there was a span of 8 bases. The chain's CDR3 is CASSFHSVQYF. CDR3 nucleotide sequence: TGTGCCAGCAGCTTCCACTCCGTTCAGTACTTC.

The sample holds one count of this clone. The CDR3 spells CASSWGTGGFGEQYF. DNA for the CDR3: TGCGCCAGCAGCTGGGGGACAGGGGGGTTTGGTGAGCAGTACTTC. The V and J genes are TRBV5-1 and TRBJ2-7; 11 bases are shared with TRBD1. The CDR3 length is 15 residues. V shed 3 bases and J 7 bases; nucleotides not matched to a gene: 9. The germline V gene has CDR1 SGHRS and CDR2 YFSETQ.

V and J are TRBV28 and TRBJ2-7; 7 bases fit TRBD1. V lost 3 bases, J lost 2 bases, and 4 bases stayed unmatched. The length of the CDR3 is 14 residues. Germline CDR1 is MDHEN and CDR2 is SYDVKM. DNA of the CDR3: TGTGCCAGCAGTTTCGAAGGGGGCGCCTACGAGCAGTACTTC. It encodes CASSFEGGAYEQYF.